These 21 T cell receptor beta chains were all obtained from the same sample, sequenced in a study of blood T cell repertoires in COVID-19. Using immunoSEQ multiplex PCR, the repertoire was profiled, and TCRdb retains in-frame clones only, with some absent. Of approximately 130,000 clones listed, approximately 86% are singletons. The specimen sequenced was PBMCs or T cells enriched from blood (not recorded which). All receptors come from a woman in her fifties or sixties who had recovered from COVID-19.

The chain is built from TRBV6-2 or TRBV6-3 and TRBJ1-5, with TRBD1 matching 10 bases. This CDR3 region has 17 residues. Unmatched junction bases numbered 8, after V lost 6 bases and J lost 0 bases. Germline CDR1 is MNHEY and CDR2 is SVGEGT. CDR3 protein: CASRYAGTGVSNQPQHF. CDR3 bases: TGTGCCAGCAGATACGCCGGGACAGGGGTTAGCAATCAGCCCCAGCATTTT.

J is TRBJ2-7 and V is TRBV7-9, with 8 nucleotides matching TRBD1. J lost 6 bases, V lost 6 bases, and 7 bases had no gene match. Per germline, CDR1 SEHNR and CDR2 FQNEAQ (reference sequence). The CDR3 length is 13 residues. This CDR3 is CASSYPGGGEQYF. CDR3 nucleotides: TGTGCCAGCAGTTACCCAGGGGGCGGCGAGCAGTACTTC.

This chain connects TRBV12-5 to TRBJ2-3, with D hard to call. The CDR3 spans 14 residues. Per germline, CDR1 LGHNT and CDR2 FRNRAP. Trimming pared 5 bases from V and 0 bases from J, leaving 9 bases between. The CDR3 is CASGATLSTDTQYF. Written as DNA, the CDR3 is TGTGCTAGTGGTGCGACTCTTAGCACAGATACGCAGTATTTT.

The chain couples TRBV3-1 (or the pseudogene TRBV3-2) to TRBJ1-1, with a weak D call TRBD1 (5 bases). CDR1 and CDR2 from the germline V gene are LGHDT and YNNKEL (reference sequence). The CDR3 length is 16 residues. The V and J ends lost 2 bases and 1 base respectively, with 14 bases between them. The CDR3 region is CASSQFSRTQNTEAFF. CDR3 coding DNA: TGTGCCAGCAGCCAATTCTCTAGGACACAGAACACTGAAGCTTTCTTT.

The V and J genes are TRBV25-1 and TRBJ1-6; 10 bases are shared with TRBD1. The ends lost 5 bases at V and 11 bases at J; junction bases unmatched: 9. Germline CDR1 reads MGHDK; CDR2 reads SYGVNS. CDR3 length equals 15 residues. The CDR3 nucleotides read TGTGCCAGCAGTCCGGGACAGGGGCTCTTGACACCCCTCCACTTT. Translation: CASSPGQGLLTPLHF.

This chain links TRBV4-2 with TRBJ2-7, with 11 nucleotides matching TRBD2. Trimming took 3 bases from V and 4 from J; bases not matched to a gene: 8. The CDR3 has 16 amino acids. Germline lookup yields CDR1 LGHNA and CDR2 YNFKEQ. The CDR3 sequence: CASSHSGGAVGYEQYF. DNA of the CDR3: TGTGCCAGCAGCCATAGCGGGGGGGCAGTTGGTTACGAGCAGTACTTC.

The rearrangement joins TRBV7-9 to TRBJ1-2; tentative D call: TRBD1 (6 bases). Germline V lookup: CDR1 SEHNR, CDR2 FQNEAQ (reference sequence). The CDR3 consists of 15 residues. V shed 0 bases and J shed 3 bases, with 11 bases lying between them. CDR3 in amino acids: CASSLAGGLDYGYTF. The DNA of the CDR3 is TGTGCCAGCAGCTTAGCGGGGGGGCTGGACTATGGCTACACCTTC. Full variable domain (remainder filled in from reference TRBV7-9 and TRBJ1-2): DTGVSQNPRHKITKRGQNVTFRCDPISEHNRLYWYRQTLGQGPEFLTYFQNEAQLEKSRLLSDRFSAERPKGSFSTLEIQRTEQGDSAMYLCASSLAGGLDYGYTFGSGTRLTVV.

The chain recombines TRBV10-3 with TRBJ1-2, with a weak D call TRBD1 (5 bases). The CDR3 consists of 16 residues. Germline CDR1 reads ENHRY; CDR2 reads SYGVKD. V was clipped by 7 bases and J by 2 bases, with 20 bases between them. CDR3 sequence: CAITAGDSLLNYGYTF. Written as DNA, the CDR3 is TGTGCCATCACCGCGGGAGACAGTCTCTTGAACTATGGCTACACCTTC.

V and J are TRBV7-8 and TRBJ2-5; 7 nucleotides line up with TRBD2. The CDR3 sequence is 15 residues long. V dropped 4 bases and J dropped 4; count of bases not matched to a gene: 9. Germline V gene lookup returns CDR1 SGHVS and CDR2 FQNEAQ. CDR3 sequence (DNA): TGTGCCAGCAGCTCCTATGGGGGGGAATTAGAGACCCAGTACTTC. The encoded protein is CASSSYGGELETQYF. Full variable domain (missing parts from reference TRBV7-8 and TRBJ2-5): GAGVSQSPRYKVAKRGQDVALRCDPISGHVSLFWYQQALGQGPEFLTYFQNEAQLDKSGLPSDRFFAERPEGSVSTLKIQRTQQEDSAVYLCASSSYGGELETQYFGPGTRLLVL.

The rearrangement links TRBV4-1 to TRBJ1-1; tentatively, D is TRBD1 (5 bases). The V gene lost 0 bases and the J gene lost 8 bases, with 16 bases spanning the gap. CDR1 is MGHRA, CDR2 YSYEKL, per germline. The CDR3 contains 15 residues. Written as DNA, the CDR3 is TGCGCCAGCAGCCAAGATAATCGGGAGGGGAACGAAGCTTTCTTT. Amino acid sequence: CASSQDNREGNEAFF.

V is TRBV11-1 and J is TRBJ2-3; 10 nucleotides line up with TRBD2. This CDR3 has 15 amino acids. CDR1 is SGHAT and CDR2 is FQDESV in the germline V gene (reference sequence). Trimming took 3 bases from V and 6 from J; bases not matched to a gene: 6. CDR3 region: CASSLGGAGGDTQYF. For the CDR3, the DNA is TGTGCCAGCAGCTTGGGAGGAGCGGGGGGGGATACGCAGTATTTT.

The V and J genes are TRBV27 and TRBJ2-7; TRBD1 might be the D (6 bases). There are 14 residues in the CDR3. Per germline, CDR1 MNHEY and CDR2 SMNVEV (reference sequence). V gave up 3 bases and J gave up 2 bases, with 11 bases separating them. The CDR3 sequence is CASSLGDIAYEQYF. The CDR3 coding sequence is TGTGCCAGCAGTTTGGGGGACATAGCCTACGAGCAGTACTTC.

J is TRBJ2-7 and V is TRBV6-1; 9 bases align to TRBD1. CDR3 length equals 14 residues. Germline V lookup: CDR1 MNHNS, CDR2 SASEGT. The V segment lost 6 bases and the J segment 2 bases; nucleotides outside the gene matches: 5. DNA for the CDR3: TGTGCCAGCAGGGACAGGGGCCCACCCTACGAGCAGTACTTC. Residues: CASRDRGPPYEQYF.

The rearrangement links TRBV4-1 to TRBJ1-5, with 7 nucleotides matching TRBD1. The CDR3 is 14 amino acids. Germline CDR1 reads MGHRA; CDR2 reads YSYEKL. The V segment lost 4 bases and the J segment 2 bases; nucleotides outside the gene matches: 2. The CDR3 is CASSLGQGNQPQHF. The CDR3, as DNA: TGCGCCAGCAGCCTAGGACAGGGCAATCAGCCCCAGCATTTT.

The chain combines TRBV7-3 with TRBJ2-5; tentative D call: TRBD2 (7 bases). V lost 1 base to trimming and J lost 0 bases, with 12 bases between them. Germline lookup yields CDR1 SGHTA and CDR2 FQGTGA. The CDR3 covers 16 residues. CDR3 DNA sequence: TGTGCCAGCAGCTTAAAGGGGGGGCGAAACCAAGAGACCCAGTACTTC. Translating gives CASSLKGGRNQETQYF. The variable domain in full, with the rest retrieved from reference TRBV7-3 and TRBJ2-5, is GAGVSQTPSNKVTEKGKYVELRCDPISGHTALYWYRQSLGQGPEFLIYFQGTGAADDSGLPNDRFFAVRPEGSVSTLKIQRTERGDSAVYLCASSLKGGRNQETQYFGPGTRLLVL.

Comment on this clone: This sample also contains other DNA sequences that code for the same CDR3. The chain recombines TRBV5-1 with TRBJ1-4, with TRBD1 matching 11 bases. Germline V gene data show CDR1 as SGHRS and CDR2 as YFSETQ. This CDR3 region has 14 residues. The V and J ends lost 2 bases and 7 bases, in that order; junction bases with no gene match: 1. CDR3 DNA sequence: TGCGCCAGCAGCTTAGGGACAGGGGGTGAAAAACTGTTTTTT. Protein sequence: CASSLGTGGEKLFF.

The chain has TRBV5-1 and TRBJ2-1, with a tentative D call TRBD2 (6 bases). Between the trimmed V and J ends, which lost 1 base and 5 bases, there was a span of 13 bases. This CDR3 is 15 amino acids long. Germline-derived CDR1 and CDR2 are SGHRS and YFSETQ. CDR3 residues: CASSLSGQIDNEQFF. The CDR3 region has the DNA TGCGCCAGCAGCTTGAGCGGGCAGATAGACAATGAGCAGTTCTTC.

This clone was found once. This chain joins TRBV19 and TRBJ2-7; the match to TRBD2 covers 10 bases. The CDR3 totals 14 residues. V was pared by 4 bases and J by 5 bases, with 5 bases of the junction left unmatched. Germline-derived CDR1 and CDR2 are LNHDA and SQIVND (reference sequence). CDR3 sequence: CASSTSGGLDEQYF. The CDR3 DNA sequence: TGTGCCAGTAGTACTAGCGGGGGTTTGGACGAGCAGTACTTC.

This sequence joins TRBV12-5 and TRBJ2-7; 7 bases agree with TRBD2. The CDR3 extends over 14 amino acids. The J segment lost 1 base and the V segment lost 2 bases, leaving 2 bases of the junction unmatched. The germline gives CDR1 LGHNT, CDR2 FRNRAP. The CDR3 loop reads CASGLTGGSYEQYF. Here the CDR3 DNA reads TGTGCTAGTGGTTTGACGGGGGGTTCCTACGAGCAGTACTTC.

The DNA for the CDR3 is TGCGCCAGCAGTGGAGGACAGCAAGAGACCCAGTACTTC. Encoded protein: CASSGGQQETQYF. The rearrangement uses TRBV10-1 and TRBJ2-5; a possible D gene is TRBD1 (6 bases). V lost 4 bases and J lost 2, with 8 bases in between. Germline V gives CDR1 WNHNN, CDR2 SYGVQD (reference sequence). This CDR3 is 13 amino acids long.

This clone was found once. V is TRBV19 and J is TRBJ2-7; TRBD2 matches 11 bases. This CDR3 comprises 14 residues. After removal of 7 bases from V and 7 bases from J, the junction contained 9 bases not matched to a gene. CDR1 LNHDA and CDR2 SQIVND come from the germline V gene (reference sequence). In DNA, the CDR3 is TGTGCCAGTAAATTTAGCGGGGGGGCAGAGGAGCAGTACTTC. It is translated as CASKFSGGAEEQYF.